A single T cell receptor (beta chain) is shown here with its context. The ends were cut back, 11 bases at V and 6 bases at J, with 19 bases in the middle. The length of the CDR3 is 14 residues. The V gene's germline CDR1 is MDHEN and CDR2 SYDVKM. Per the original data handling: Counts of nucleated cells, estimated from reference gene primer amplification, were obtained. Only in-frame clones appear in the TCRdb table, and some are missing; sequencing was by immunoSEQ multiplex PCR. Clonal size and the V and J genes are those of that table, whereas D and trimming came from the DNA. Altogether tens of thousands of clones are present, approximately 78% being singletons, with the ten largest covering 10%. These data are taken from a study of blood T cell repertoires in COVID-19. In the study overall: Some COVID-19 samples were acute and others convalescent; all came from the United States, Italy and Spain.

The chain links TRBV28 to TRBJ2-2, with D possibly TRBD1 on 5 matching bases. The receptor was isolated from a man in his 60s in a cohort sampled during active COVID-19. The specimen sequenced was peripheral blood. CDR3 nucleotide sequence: TGTGCCGCCGTCAGGACAAGGGTGCCCGGGGAGCTGTTTTTT. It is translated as CAAVRTRVPGELFF.